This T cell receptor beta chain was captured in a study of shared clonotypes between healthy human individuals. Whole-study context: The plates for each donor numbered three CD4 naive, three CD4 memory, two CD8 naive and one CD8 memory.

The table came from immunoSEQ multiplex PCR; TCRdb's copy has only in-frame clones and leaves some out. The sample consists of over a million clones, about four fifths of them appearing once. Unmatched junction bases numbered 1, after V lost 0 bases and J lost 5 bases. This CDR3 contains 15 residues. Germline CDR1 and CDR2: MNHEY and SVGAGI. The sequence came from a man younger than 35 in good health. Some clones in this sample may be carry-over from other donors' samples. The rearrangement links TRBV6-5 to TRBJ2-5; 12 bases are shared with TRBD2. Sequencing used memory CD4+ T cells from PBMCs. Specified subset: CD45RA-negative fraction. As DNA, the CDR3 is TGTGCCAGCAGTTACTCAGGGACTAGCGGGGAGACCCAGTACTTC. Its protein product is CASSYSGTSGETQYF.